The 22 T cell receptor beta chains reported below all come from one sample, sequenced in a study of cytomegalovirus exposure and HLA in healthy donors. 60 Vbeta and 13 Jbeta primers were used in PCR. The table came from immunoSEQ multiplex PCR; TCRdb's copy has only in-frame clones and leaves some out. The sample yields around 140,000 clones, 82% seen once. Sequenced sample: PBMCs. The receptor set was obtained from a woman aged 35 to 49 in good health and CMV-seronegative.

The V call is TRBV23-1, the J call TRBJ1-2; 7 bases agree with TRBD1. TRBV23-1 qualifies as an ORF whose function is uncertain. The CDR3 extends over 20 amino acids. V shed 3 bases, J shed 1 base, and the junction held 20 bases outside the gene matches. CDR3 region: CASSHPSNATGFPLNYGYTF. For the CDR3, the DNA is TGCGCCAGCAGTCATCCCTCTAACGCGACAGGGTTCCCTCTTAACTATGGCTACACCTTC.

Written as DNA, the CDR3 is TGTGCCACCAGCAGAGATCCGGGGGTAGGGGCTGAAGCTTTCTTT. Protein: CATSRDPGVGAEAFF. The genes are TRBV15 and TRBJ1-1; maybe TRBD1 (5 bases). This CDR3 has 15 residues. V lost 0 bases, J lost 6 bases, and 14 bases lay in between. Germline CDR1 LNHNV, CDR2 YYDKDF (reference sequence). Full variable domain (rest looked up from reference TRBV15 and TRBJ1-1): DAMVIQNPRYQVTQFGKPVTLSCSQTLNHNVMYWYQQKSSQAPKLLFHYYDKDFNNEADTPDNFQSRRPNTSFCFLDIRSPGLGDTAMYLCATSRDPGVGAEAFFGQGTRLTVV.

In this sample, this clone turned up a few times. V and J are TRBV5-1 and TRBJ1-3; 7 bases fit TRBD1. CDR3 length equals 14 residues. Trimming removed 4 bases from V and 2 bases from J; junction bases left unmatched: 3. Germline assignment: CDR1 SGHRS and CDR2 YFSETQ. CDR3: CASSPGTAGNTIYF. CDR3 DNA sequence: TGCGCCAGCAGCCCTGGGACAGCTGGAAACACCATATATTTT. Full variable domain (missing parts from reference TRBV5-1 and TRBJ1-3): KAGVTQTPRYLIKTRGQQVTLSCSPISGHRSVSWYQQTPGQGLQFLFEYFSETQRNKGNFPGRFSGRQFSNSRSEMNVSTLELGDSALYLCASSPGTAGNTIYFGEGSWLTVV.

The V and J genes are TRBV5-1 and TRBJ2-3, with 8 bases that match TRBD1. V trimming: 2 bases; J trimming: 1 base; junction bases outside the gene matches: 6. Germline V gives CDR1 SGHRS, CDR2 YFSETQ. The CDR3 is 16 residues long. For the CDR3, the DNA is TGCGCCAGCAGCTTACCCAAGACAGGGGGCACAGATACGCAGTATTTT. It yields the protein CASSLPKTGGTDTQYF.

The V and J genes are TRBV28 and TRBJ1-1; D may be TRBD1 (5 bases). The CDR3 runs 14 residues. Trimming shortened V by 3 bases and J by 5 bases, and 13 bases separated the two germline ends. Per the germline V gene, CDR1 is MDHEN and CDR2 is SYDVKM. The CDR3 protein is CASSFGGEGTEAFF. The CDR3 DNA is TGTGCCAGCAGTTTCGGAGGGGAGGGGACTGAAGCTTTCTTT.

Here the CDR3 DNA reads TGCGCCAGCAAAACTAGCGGGAGAGAGACCCAGTACTTC. It is translated as CASKTSGRETQYF. The chain has TRBV10-1 and TRBJ2-5; 11 bases are shared with TRBD2. V lost 7 bases and J lost 4; bases outside the gene matches: 2. CDR1 WNHNN and CDR2 SYGVQD come from the germline V gene (reference sequence). CDR3 size: 13 residues.

This rearrangement joins TRBV7-9 to TRBJ2-1, with 12 bases identical to TRBD2. V dropped 4 bases and J dropped 7; count of bases not matched to a gene: 11. The CDR3 sequence is 17 residues long. Germline CDR1 is SEHNR and CDR2 is FQNEAQ (reference sequence). This CDR3 is CASSSAGLAGHRNEQFF. The CDR3 DNA reads as TGTGCCAGCAGCTCCGCCGGACTAGCGGGACATAGGAATGAGCAGTTCTTC. Complete variable domain (other parts from reference TRBV7-9 and TRBJ2-1): DTGVSQNPRHKITKRGQNVTFRCDPISEHNRLYWYRQTLGQGPEFLTYFQNEAQLEKSRLLSDRFSAERPKGSFSTLEIQRTEQGDSAMYLCASSSAGLAGHRNEQFFGPGTRLTVL.

This clone is a singleton in its sample. J is TRBJ2-1 and V is TRBV6-1, with D tentatively TRBD2 (6 bases). Germline V gives CDR1 MNHNS, CDR2 SASEGT. Trimming stripped 6 bases from V and 9 bases from J, with 15 bases between. The CDR3 runs to 13 residues. In DNA form, the CDR3 reads TGTGCCAGCAGCTCGTGGGCGGGATTTGAGCAGTTCTTC. This gives the protein CASSSWAGFEQFF.

The rearrangement joins TRBV28 to TRBJ1-3, with D tentatively TRBD1 (5 bases). Trimming shortened V by 4 bases and J by 4 bases, and 17 bases separated the two germline ends. The CDR3 totals 16 residues. The germline CDR1 and CDR2 sequences are MDHEN and SYDVKM. CDR3 sequence reads: CASSYLGARVGNTIYF. CDR3 in DNA: TGTGCCAGCAGTTATTTAGGGGCCCGAGTAGGAAACACCATATATTTT.

This sequence joins TRBV4-3 and TRBJ2-7; the D gene is possibly TRBD1 (5 bases). The germline V and J ends were trimmed by 4 bases and 6 bases, with 13 bases remaining between them. In germline, CDR1 is LGHNA, CDR2 YSLEER. This CDR3 is 13 amino acids long. The CDR3 protein is CASSPLYRGEQYF. The DNA of the CDR3 is TGCGCCAGCAGCCCTTTATATAGGGGCGAGCAGTACTTC.

The gene calls are TRBV5-1 and TRBJ2-7, with 8 bases matching TRBD1. Germline V gene sequence: CDR1 SGHRS, CDR2 YFSETQ. J was trimmed by 4 bases and V by 4 bases; bases with no gene match: 10. The CDR3 spans 15 residues. The CDR3 nucleotides read TGCGCCAGCAGCCACGGACAGGGAGAAACTTACGAGCAGTACTTC. It encodes CASSHGQGETYEQYF.

This clone was counted a few times. The chain has TRBV2 and TRBJ2-3; weak D call: TRBD2 (6 bases). V lost 6 bases, J lost 5 bases, and 6 bases lay in between. Germline assignment: CDR1 SNHLY and CDR2 FYNNEI. The CDR3 consists of 11 residues. Here the CDR3 DNA reads TGTGCCAGCAGGGGGGGAGATACGCAGTATTTT. It specifies CASRGGDTQYF.

This clone turned up a few times. The chain carries TRBV6-5 and TRBJ1-5, with no clear D. The germline V and J ends were trimmed by 6 bases and 1 base, with 10 bases remaining between them. Germline CDR1 reads MNHEY; CDR2 reads SVGAGI. This CDR3 contains 14 residues. In DNA, the CDR3 is TGTGCCAGCAGGCGGGATTCGAGCAATCAGCCCCAGCATTTT. Its protein is CASRRDSSNQPQHF.

The J gene is TRBJ2-6, the V gene TRBV7-2, with D uncertain. The V end was cut by 10 bases, the J end by 3 bases, with 22 bases between. The CDR3 spans 17 residues. Germline V gene sequence: CDR1 SGHTA, CDR2 FQGNSA. In nucleotides, the CDR3 is TGTGCCACCAGATCCCTACCCATACGTTTTGGGGCCAACGTCCTGACTTTC. Its protein is CATRSLPIRFGANVLTF.

The chain combines TRBV13 with TRBJ2-7, with D tentatively TRBD1 (8 bases). V was clipped by 4 bases and J by 3 bases, with 19 bases between them. Per the germline V gene, CDR1 is PRHDT and CDR2 is FYEKMQ (reference sequence). This CDR3 spans 16 amino acids. The CDR3 is CASSSGGGAGFYEQYF. Here the CDR3 DNA reads TGTGCCAGCAGCTCAGGGGGCGGAGCGGGATTCTACGAGCAGTACTTC.

The rearrangement joins TRBV28 to TRBJ1-1; 7 nucleotides agree with TRBD1. This CDR3 is 15 amino acids long. J was trimmed by 6 bases and V by 3 bases; bases with no gene match: 10. Germline CDR1 is MDHEN and CDR2 is SYDVKM. The CDR3, as DNA: TGTGCCAGCAGTTTGCCAGGGGGGAGTAAGGCTGAAGCTTTCTTT. Amino acid sequence: CASSLPGGSKAEAFF. The variable domain in full, completed from reference TRBV28 and TRBJ1-1, reads DVKVTQSSRYLVKRTGEKVFLECVQDMDHENMFWYRQDPGLGLRLIYFSYDVKMKEKGDIPEGYSVSREKKERFSLILESASTNQTSMYLCASSLPGGSKAEAFFGQGTRLTVV.

V usage is TRBV6-6 and J usage is TRBJ2-7, with D possibly matching TRBD2 (5 bases). Germline values: CDR1 MNHNY, CDR2 SVGAGI (reference sequence). V gave up 5 bases and J gave up 2 bases, with 10 bases separating them. The CDR3 contains 13 residues. CDR3 in DNA: TGTGCCAGCAGTCCCGGGATCGCCTACGAGCAGTACTTC. Protein sequence: CASSPGIAYEQYF.

This clone was counted a single time. The chain is built from TRBV6-6 and TRBJ2-7; D ambiguous. V dropped 0 bases and J dropped 2 bases, with 8 bases sitting between them. The CDR3 is 14 residues long. The germline V gene has CDR1 MNHNY and CDR2 SVGAGI (reference sequence). The CDR3 region is CASSYSSDTYEQYF. As DNA, the CDR3 is TGTGCCAGCAGTTACTCTAGTGACACCTACGAGCAGTACTTC.

The rearrangement uses TRBV2 and TRBJ2-3; 9 bases match TRBD2. The length of the CDR3 is 16 residues. Germline V gene data show CDR1 as SNHLY and CDR2 as FYNNEI. V shed 7 bases, J shed 0 bases, and the junction held 8 bases outside the gene matches. The CDR3 region has the DNA TGTGCCAGCATTCGAATAGCGGGAGTGAGCACAGATACGCAGTATTTT. It specifies CASIRIAGVSTDTQYF.

CDR3 region: CASKEDPVYGYTF. CDR3 bases: TGTGCCAGCAAGGAGGACCCGGTCTATGGCTACACCTTC. This chain links TRBV28 with TRBJ1-2, with D hard to call. This CDR3 has 13 amino acids. With 7 bases removed from V and 4 bases from J, the gap between germline ends came to 13 bases. Germline assignment: CDR1 MDHEN and CDR2 SYDVKM.

This chain links TRBV2 with TRBJ1-2; no clear D gene. Germline V gene lookup returns CDR1 SNHLY and CDR2 FYNNEI. This CDR3 has 14 amino acids. Trimming removed 3 bases from V and 4 bases from J, with 12 bases in between. Here the CDR3 DNA reads TGTGCCAGCAGTGATGATGCGGTCTCCTATGGCTACACCTTC. It codes for CASSDDAVSYGYTF.

The rearrangement links TRBV29-1 to TRBJ1-1; D is perhaps TRBD1 (5 bases). This CDR3 contains 15 residues. V lost 7 bases to trimming and J lost 3 bases, with 21 bases between them. Looked up from germline, CDR1 is SQVTM and CDR2 is ANQGSEA. This chain's CDR3 is CSAPRGGRADTEAFF. CDR3 nucleotides: TGCAGCGCCCCACGTGGGGGGAGGGCTGACACTGAAGCTTTCTTT.